The entry below gives a single T cell receptor beta chain sequence along with its context. The sample is drawn from a study of cytomegalovirus exposure and HLA in healthy donors. The PCR was carried out with 60 Vbeta primers and 13 Jbeta primers. The table came from immunoSEQ multiplex PCR; TCRdb's copy has only in-frame clones and leaves some out. The sample lists 75,000 to 95,000 clones; around 79% were seen once. Trimming took 4 bases from V and 4 from J, leaving 13 bases between them. Germline V CDR1 and CDR2: KGHSH, LQKENI. This CDR3 has 14 amino acids. Sequencing was done on a sample of PBMCs. This rearrangement joins TRBV18 to TRBJ1-2; TRBD1 might be the D (6 bases). This sequence was found in a woman in her 40s in good health and CMV-seropositive. The CDR3 DNA is TGTGCCAGCTCACACCGACAGGAGTCCTATGGCTACACCTTC. It is translated as CASSHRQESYGYTF. The full variable domain, its missing parts supplied by reference TRBV18 and TRBJ1-2, is NAGVMQNPRHLVRRRGQEARLRCSPMKGHSHVYWYRQLPEEGLKFMVYLQKENIIDESGMPKERFSAEFPKEGPSILRIQQVVRGDSAAYFCASSHRQESYGYTFGSGTRLTVV.